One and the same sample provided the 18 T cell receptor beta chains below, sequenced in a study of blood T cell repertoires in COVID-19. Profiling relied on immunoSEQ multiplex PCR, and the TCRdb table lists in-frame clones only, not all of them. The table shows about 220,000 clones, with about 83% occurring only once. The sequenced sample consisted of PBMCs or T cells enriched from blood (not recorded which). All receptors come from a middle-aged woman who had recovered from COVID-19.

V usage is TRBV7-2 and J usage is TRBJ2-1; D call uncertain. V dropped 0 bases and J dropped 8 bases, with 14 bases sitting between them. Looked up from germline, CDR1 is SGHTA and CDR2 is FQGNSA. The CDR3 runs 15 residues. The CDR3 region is CASSLAGSITHEQFF. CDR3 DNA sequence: TGTGCCAGCAGCTTAGCGGGTAGCATCACCCATGAGCAGTTCTTC.

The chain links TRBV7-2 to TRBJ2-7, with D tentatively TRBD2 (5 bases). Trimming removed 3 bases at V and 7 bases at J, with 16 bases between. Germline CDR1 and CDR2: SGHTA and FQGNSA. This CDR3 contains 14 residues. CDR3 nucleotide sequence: TGTGCCAGCAGCTTGGGCCCAGCGGTTTATGAGCAGTACGTC. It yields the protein CASSLGPAVYEQYV.

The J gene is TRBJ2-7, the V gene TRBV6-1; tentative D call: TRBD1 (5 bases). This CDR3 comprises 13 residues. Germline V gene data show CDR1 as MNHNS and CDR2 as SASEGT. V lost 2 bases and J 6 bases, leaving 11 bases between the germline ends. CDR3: CASSERQGSEQYV. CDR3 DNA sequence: TGTGCCAGCAGTGAACGGCAGGGCTCCGAGCAGTACGTC.

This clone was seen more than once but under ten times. CDR3 residues: CAWSVQGGSNEQFF. CDR3 bases: TGTGCCTGGAGTGTCCAGGGGGGTTCCAATGAGCAGTTCTTC. The gene calls are TRBV30 and TRBJ2-1; D perhaps matches TRBD1 (7 bases). CDR3 size: 14 residues. Trimming cost V 0 bases and J 6 bases, with 12 bases left between them. Germline V lookup: CDR1 GTSNPN, CDR2 SVGIG (reference sequence). The whole variable domain, remainder taken from reference TRBV30 and TRBJ2-1, is SQTIHQWPATLVQPVGSPLSLECTVEGTSNPNLYWYRQAAGRGLQLLFYSVGIGQISSEVPQNLSASRPQDRQFILSSKKLLLSDSGFYLCAWSVQGGSNEQFFGPGTRLTVL.

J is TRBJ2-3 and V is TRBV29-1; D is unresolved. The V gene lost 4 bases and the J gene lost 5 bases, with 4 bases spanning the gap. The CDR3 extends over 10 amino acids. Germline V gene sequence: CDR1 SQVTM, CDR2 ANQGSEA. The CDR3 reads CSVAIDTQYF. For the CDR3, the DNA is TGCAGCGTTGCCATAGATACGCAGTATTTT.

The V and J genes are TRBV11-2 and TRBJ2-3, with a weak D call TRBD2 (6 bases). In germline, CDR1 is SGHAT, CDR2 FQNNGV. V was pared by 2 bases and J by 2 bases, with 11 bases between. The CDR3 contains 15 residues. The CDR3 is CASSLRDWDTDTQYF. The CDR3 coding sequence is TGTGCCAGCAGCTTAAGGGACTGGGACACAGATACGCAGTATTTT. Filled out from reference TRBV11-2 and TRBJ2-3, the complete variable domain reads EAGVAQSPRYKIIEKRQSVAFWCNPISGHATLYWYQQILGQGPKLLIQFQNNGVVDDSQLPKDRFSAERLKGVDSTLKIQPAKLEDSAVYLCASSLRDWDTDTQYFGPGTRLTVL.

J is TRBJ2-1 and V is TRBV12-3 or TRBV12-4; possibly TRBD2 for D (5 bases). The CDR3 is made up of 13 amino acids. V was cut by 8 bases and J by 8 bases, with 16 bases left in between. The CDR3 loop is CASSLTRLDEQFF. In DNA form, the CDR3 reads TGTGCCAGCTCCCTTACTAGGCTGGATGAGCAGTTCTTC.

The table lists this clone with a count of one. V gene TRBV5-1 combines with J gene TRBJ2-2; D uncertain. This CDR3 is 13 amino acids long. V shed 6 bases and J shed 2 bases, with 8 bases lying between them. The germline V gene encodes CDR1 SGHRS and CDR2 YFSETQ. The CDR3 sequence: CASKADNTGELFF. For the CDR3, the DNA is TGCGCCAGCAAGGCGGATAACACCGGGGAGCTGTTTTTT.

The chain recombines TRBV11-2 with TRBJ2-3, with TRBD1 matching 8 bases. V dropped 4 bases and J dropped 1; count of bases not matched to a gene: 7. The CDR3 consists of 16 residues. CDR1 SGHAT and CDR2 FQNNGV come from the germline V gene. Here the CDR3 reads CASSSGGGQGTDTQYF. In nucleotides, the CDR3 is TGTGCCAGCAGCTCGGGTGGGGGACAGGGCACAGATACGCAGTATTTT.

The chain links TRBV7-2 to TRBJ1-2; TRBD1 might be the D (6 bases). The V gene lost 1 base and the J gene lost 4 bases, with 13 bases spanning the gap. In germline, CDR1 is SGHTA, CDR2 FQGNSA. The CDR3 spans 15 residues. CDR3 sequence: CASSLEQGLSYGYTF. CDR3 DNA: TGTGCCAGCAGCTTAGAACAGGGTCTTTCCTATGGCTACACCTTC.

This CDR3 reads CATSDSRAGRNTEAFF. In DNA form, the CDR3 reads TGTGCCACCAGTGATTCCCGGGCGGGACGGAACACTGAAGCTTTCTTT. The chain employs TRBV24-1 and TRBJ1-1; D possibly corresponds to TRBD1 (5 bases). This CDR3 has 16 residues. Germline V gene lookup returns CDR1 KGHDR and CDR2 SFDVKD. V was shortened by 2 bases and J by 1 base, with 13 bases between the two germline ends.

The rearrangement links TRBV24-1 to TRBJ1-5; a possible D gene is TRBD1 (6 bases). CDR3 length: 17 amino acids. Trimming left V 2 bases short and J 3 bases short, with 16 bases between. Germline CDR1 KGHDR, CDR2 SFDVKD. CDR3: CATSDSRGGPLNQPQHF. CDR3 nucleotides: TGTGCCACCAGTGATTCCCGCGGGGGCCCCCTCAATCAGCCCCAGCATTTT.

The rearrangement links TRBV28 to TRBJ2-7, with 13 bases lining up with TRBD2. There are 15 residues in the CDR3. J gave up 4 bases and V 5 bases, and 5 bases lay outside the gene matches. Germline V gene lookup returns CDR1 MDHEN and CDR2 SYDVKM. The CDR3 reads CASSPGTSGIYEQYF. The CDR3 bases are TGTGCCAGCAGTCCCGGGACTAGCGGGATTTACGAGCAGTACTTC.

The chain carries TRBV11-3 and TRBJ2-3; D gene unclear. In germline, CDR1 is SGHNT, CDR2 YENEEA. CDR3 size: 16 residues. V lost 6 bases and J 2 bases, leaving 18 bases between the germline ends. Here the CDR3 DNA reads TGTGCCAGCAGTCTTGACTCCCTTTTTTCCACAGATACGCAGTATTTT. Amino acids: CASSLDSLFSTDTQYF.

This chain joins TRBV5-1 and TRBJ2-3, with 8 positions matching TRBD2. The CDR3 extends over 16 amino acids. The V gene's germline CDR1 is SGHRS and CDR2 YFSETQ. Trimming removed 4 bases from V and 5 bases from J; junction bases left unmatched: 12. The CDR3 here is CASSLGLAISVDTQYF. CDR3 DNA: TGCGCCAGCAGCCTTGGACTAGCCATATCGGTAGATACGCAGTATTTT.

The CDR3 loop is CATQSPGIVNEQFF. In nucleotides, the CDR3 is TGTGCCACCCAATCCCCAGGGATTGTCAATGAGCAGTTCTTC. The chain employs TRBV28 and TRBJ2-1; D is possibly TRBD1 (5 bases). The V end was cut by 10 bases, the J end by 6 bases, with 19 bases between. The CDR3 has 14 amino acids. The germline V gene encodes CDR1 MDHEN and CDR2 SYDVKM.

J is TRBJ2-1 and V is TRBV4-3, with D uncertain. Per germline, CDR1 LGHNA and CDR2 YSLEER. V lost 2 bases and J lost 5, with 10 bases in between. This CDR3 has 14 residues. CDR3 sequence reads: CASSQTPVDNEQFF. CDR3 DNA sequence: TGCGCCAGCAGCCAAACTCCCGTTGACAATGAGCAGTTCTTC.

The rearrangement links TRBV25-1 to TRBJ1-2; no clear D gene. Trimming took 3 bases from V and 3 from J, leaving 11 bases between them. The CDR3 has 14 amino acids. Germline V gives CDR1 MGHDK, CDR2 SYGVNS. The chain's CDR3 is CASSDLGGDYGYTF. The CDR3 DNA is TGTGCCAGCAGTGATCTGGGCGGGGACTATGGCTACACCTTC.